Below, 8 T cell receptor beta chains from the same sample are listed, as sequenced in a study of blood T cells in healthy people across ages. It was with a sample-barcoded 5' primer and a J-beta primer mix that a second PCR of roughly 6 to 12 cycles was run. Via MiXCR, TCRdb re-called the 5' RACE reads, giving one row per CDR3 protein. Of 600,000 or so distinct CDR3 sequences listed, 25% to 30% were seen once; the top ten hold 15% to 18%. Sequencing used blood. The receptors stem from a woman of 80 years or more in good health.

Worth noting for this clonotype: A read error is possible here, since a much larger clone lies one base away. The gene calls are TRBV28 and TRBJ2-7; D ambiguous. With 6 bases removed from V and 0 bases from J, the gap between germline ends came to 12 bases. Germline values: CDR1 MDHEN, CDR2 SYDVKM. The CDR3 runs to 14 residues. In DNA, the CDR3 is TGTGCCAGCAGACGAAGTAGGACCTCCTACGAGCAGTACTTC. This translates into CASRRSRTSYEQYF.

This clonotype has a handful of counts. This may stem from a read error, because a much larger clone lies one nucleotide away. The rearrangement links TRBV20-1 to TRBJ2-1; a weak D match, TRBD2 (6 bases). From germline, CDR1 is DFQATT and CDR2 SNEGSKA (reference sequence). There are 11 residues in the CDR3. V lost 6 bases to trimming and J lost 13 bases, with 16 bases between them. CDR3 nucleotide sequence: TGCAGTGCGGGAGGCGGAGAGACCCAGTTCTTC. It translates to CSAGGGETQFF.

This clonotype was counted only a few times. This may come from a read error, since a much larger clone is one base off. The V and J genes are TRBV5-1 and TRBJ1-1; D gene unclear. The CDR3 is made up of 14 amino acids. Per the germline V gene, CDR1 is SGHRS and CDR2 is YFSETQ. V lost 3 bases and J 1 base, leaving 10 bases between the germline ends. CDR3 amino acids: CASSWAGTNTEAFF. The CDR3 DNA reads TGCGCCAGCAGCTGGGCCGGTACGAACACTGAAGCTTTCTTT.

Worth noting for this clonotype: The junction and the germline gene differ at one end; a read error may be behind it. The chain is built from TRBV7-9 and TRBJ2-1, with 9 bases aligning to TRBD1. The V gene's germline CDR1 is SEHNR and CDR2 FQNEAQ (reference sequence). This CDR3 comprises 15 residues. The CDR3 sequence is CASSLRDREHNERFF. The CDR3, as DNA: TGTGCCAGCAGTCTCCGGGACAGGGAACACAATGAGCGGTTCTTC.

V gene TRBV20-1 combines with J gene TRBJ1-4, with D perhaps matching TRBD1 (5 bases). This CDR3 has 15 residues. Trimming took off 6 bases at V and 4 bases at J, with 18 bases between the two ends. Germline values: CDR1 DFQATT, CDR2 SNEGSKA (reference sequence). CDR3 in amino acids: CSAEQPGRINEKLFF. The CDR3 region has the DNA TGCAGTGCCGAACAGCCGGGACGTATTAATGAAAAACTGTTTTTT.

The chain has TRBV20-1 and TRBJ2-5, with D unclear. Germline lookup yields CDR1 DFQATT and CDR2 SNEGSKA (reference sequence). V lost 8 bases and J 2 bases, leaving 18 bases between the germline ends. There are 14 residues in the CDR3. CDR3 bases: TGCAGTACCCCCGCTCCCCCTATTCAAGAGACCCAGTACTTC. It codes for CSTPAPPIQETQYF.

This clonotype was counted many times. The chain joins TRBV5-1 to TRBJ2-5, with D perhaps TRBD1 (6 bases). Germline CDR1 and CDR2: SGHRS and YFSETQ. V shed 4 bases and J shed 2 bases, with 15 bases lying between them. The CDR3 runs to 15 residues. The CDR3 reads CASSPEPGTQETQYF. CDR3 DNA: TGCGCCAGCAGCCCAGAACCGGGGACACAAGAGACCCAGTACTTC.

This chain uses TRBV30 with TRBJ1-4; D unclear. Between the trimmed V and J ends, which lost 3 bases and 4 bases, there was a span of 9 bases. Germline-derived CDR1 and CDR2 are GTSNPN and SVGIG (reference sequence). The CDR3 length is 13 residues. As DNA, the CDR3 is TGTGCCTGGAGCTCTGGTAATAATGAAAAACTGTTTTTT. Its translation: CAWSSGNNEKLFF. Full variable domain (rest looked up from reference TRBV30 and TRBJ1-4): SQTIHQWPATLVQPVGSPLSLECTVEGTSNPNLYWYRQAAGRGLQLLFYSVGIGQISSEVPQNLSASRPQDRQFILSSKKLLLSDSGFYLCAWSSGNNEKLFFGSGTQLSVL.